This is a list of T cell receptor beta chains from one sample in a study of human T cells and chemical hapten exposure. TCRdb fed the RACE reads into MiXCR, producing one record per CDR3 protein. The table lists roughly 260,000 distinct CDR3 sequences, approximately 8.6% of them singletons. Source: whole blood, taken in connection with sensitization to the hapten diphenylcyclopropenone (DPC). Receptors were obtained from a woman in her thirties or forties with alopecia areata. Some clones in this sample may be carry-over from other donors' samples. CDR3s include the opening cysteine and the closing phenylalanine or tryptophan. D genes are given only for firm matches. Expanded clones get a size class; other rows say once, few or many, or leave the size out.

v_gene,d_gene,abundance,j_gene,CDR3nt,CDR3aa
TRBV4-3,TRBD1,.,TRBJ1-5,TGCGCCAGCAGCCAGGGCCGGGACAGTTGGAATCAGCCCCAGCATTTT,CASSQGRDSWNQPQHF
TRBV20-1,.,few,TRBJ2-1,TGCAGTGCTAGAGAGGGCTACCACAATGAGCAGTTCTTC,CSAREGYHNEQFF
TRBV28,TRBD2,.,TRBJ2-6,TGTGCCACCCGGACTAGCGGGAGTGCTGGGGCCAACGTCCTGACTTTC,CATRTSGSAGANVLTF
TRBV6-5,.,many,TRBJ2-3,TGTGCCAGTGGTAATACAGGGTTAGGCACAGATACGCAGTATTTT,CASGNTGLGTDTQYF
TRBV27,.,.,TRBJ2-7,TGTGCCAGCAGGCCGGGCCTTCGGTCCCATGCCTACGAGCAGTACTTC,CASRPGLRSHAYEQYF
TRBV28,.,few,TRBJ1-2,TGTGCCAGCACCCCACCCGACGGCTATGGCTACACCTTC,CASTPPDGYGYTF
TRBV28,TRBD2,.,TRBJ2-3,TGTGCCAGCAGTCCGCTGGGACTAGCGGGAGCCATCGATACGCAGTATTTT,CASSPLGLAGAIDTQYF
TRBV5-1,.,few,TRBJ2-6,TGCGCCAGCAGTCAGCAGCCCCAGGGCTCTGGGGCCAACGTCCTGACTTTC,CASSQQPQGSGANVLTF
TRBV24-1,TRBD1,few,TRBJ2-1,TGTGCCACCAGTGACTACAGGGGTTCGAATGAGCAGTTCTTC,CATSDYRGSNEQFF
TRBV29-1,TRBD2,.,TRBJ2-1,TGCAGCGTTGATTGGACTAGCGGGAGCGAGCAGTTCTTC,CSVDWTSGSEQFF
TRBV20-1,TRBD2,few,TRBJ2-1,TGCAGTGCTACCGCTGCGGGAGGGCCAGGGAATCCCAACTACAATGAGCAGTTCTTC,CSATAAGGPGNPNYNEQFF
TRBV28,TRBD1,.,TRBJ1-2,TGTGCCAGCAGTTCGACAGGGGAGGAATACTATGGCTACACCTTC,CASSSTGEEYYGYTF
TRBV10-3,.,many,TRBJ1-2,TGTGCCATCAGTGAGTCGCGGGGCCTAACCTATGGCTACACCTTC,CAISESRGLTYGYTF
TRBV20-1,TRBD1,few,TRBJ1-4,TGCAGTGCTAGACGCTCGGACAGGATAAAGGAAAAACTGTTTTTT,CSARRSDRIKEKLFF
TRBV20-1,TRBD1,few,TRBJ2-5,TGCAGTGCTAGGCCCTTGACAGGGGAGCGAGAGACCCAGTACTTC,CSARPLTGERETQYF
TRBV6-2/TRBV6-3,TRBD1,many,TRBJ1-1,TGTGCCAGCAGCCCACTCCGGGCAGGGGGGATGAACACTGAAGCTTTCTTT,CASSPLRAGGMNTEAFF
TRBV5-1,.,few,TRBJ2-7,TGCGCCAGCAGCCCGGTAGGGATAGGTAGATCCTACGAGCAGTACTTC,CASSPVGIGRSYEQYF
TRBV5-1,.,.,TRBJ2-1,TGCGCCAGCACCCAAGCGACCCTAGTATACAATGAGCAGTTCTTC,CASTQATLVYNEQFF
TRBV20-1,.,.,TRBJ2-1,TGCAGTGCTCCCGGACAGGCCCGGGGGAAAGAGCAGTTCTTC,CSAPGQARGKEQFF
TRBV6-5,.,many,TRBJ2-7,TGTGCCAGCAGTTACTCACGGGAGAGGATCTACGAGCAGTACTTC,CASSYSRERIYEQYF
TRBV7-2,.,.,TRBJ1-5,TGTGCCAGCAGCTATAACAGTAACCTCAATCAGCCCCAGCATTTT,CASSYNSNLNQPQHF
TRBV12-3/TRBV12-4,.,.,TRBJ2-4,TGTGCCAGCAGTCCTACTCGACTAGCCAAAAACATTCAGTACTTC,CASSPTRLAKNIQYF
TRBV29-1,.,many,TRBJ2-5,TGCAGCGTTGAAAGTTATGAGACCCAGTACTTC,CSVESYETQYF
TRBV7-2,TRBD1,.,TRBJ2-3,TGTGCCAGCAGCATGGACAGGGGTCCGCCAGATACGCAGTATTTT,CASSMDRGPPDTQYF
TRBV10-3,.,many,TRBJ2-5,TGTGCCATCAGTGCTGCGGAGTACGAAGAGACCCAGTACTTC,CAISAAEYEETQYF
TRBV5-6,TRBD1,many,TRBJ1-4,TGTGCCAGCAGCTTCGGACAGGGTCGGAGGAATGAAAAACTGTTTTTT,CASSFGQGRRNEKLFF
TRBV20-1,TRBD1,.,TRBJ1-1,TGCAGTGCTACGAGGACAGGGAGGAACACTGAAGCTTTCTTT,CSATRTGRNTEAFF
TRBV10-3,.,many,TRBJ2-5,TGTGCCATCAGTGATGCGGGTGCAGAGACCCAGTACTTC,CAISDAGAETQYF
TRBV12-3/TRBV12-4,.,few,TRBJ2-1,TGTGCCAGCAGTTTAGAGAAGCAAAATGAGCAGTTCTTC,CASSLEKQNEQFF
TRBV4-1,.,few,TRBJ2-3,TGCGCCAGCAGCCAAGACGGCAGGGGAGTCGATACGCAGTATTTT,CASSQDGRGVDTQYF
TRBV11-2,TRBD1,many,TRBJ2-7,TGTGCCAGCAGCCCAAGGTGGACAGGCTACGAGCAGTACTTC,CASSPRWTGYEQYF
TRBV27,TRBD2,.,TRBJ2-1,TGTGCCGGGGGACTAGCGGTAGAGTACAATGAGCAGTTCTTC,CAGGLAVEYNEQFF
TRBV6-5,TRBD1,few,TRBJ1-1,TGTGCCAGCAGTTACTTGGACAGGGGGACTGAAGCTTTCTTT,CASSYLDRGTEAFF
TRBV3-1,.,few,TRBJ2-3,TGTGCCAGCAGCCACGTTCGGGGATCCAGCCTTAGTTGGGGCACAGATACGCAGTATTTT,CASSHVRGSSLSWGTDTQYF
TRBV20-1,.,.,TRBJ2-7,TGCAGTGCTAGATCTAGGGGGAGCTACGAGCAGTACTTC,CSARSRGSYEQYF
TRBV6-2/TRBV6-3,TRBD1,.,TRBJ2-5,TGTGCCAGCAGTTACGGTGGGGGGACAGGGGAAGAGACCCAGTACTTC,CASSYGGGTGEETQYF
TRBV19,.,.,TRBJ2-2,TGTGCCAGTAGTTCCCCTAGGACAGCGAACACCGGGGAGCTGTTTTTT,CASSSPRTANTGELFF
TRBV13,TRBD2,many,TRBJ2-3,TGTGCCAGCAGCATAGGACTAGCGGGCACAGATACGCAGTATTTT,CASSIGLAGTDTQYF
TRBV27,TRBD1,.,TRBJ2-7,TGTGCCAACGCTTTGACAGGGTCGGGCTACGAGCAGTACTTC,CANALTGSGYEQYF
TRBV20-1,.,few,TRBJ1-5,TGCAGTGCTAGGGACCGCAAATCCAATCAGCCCCAGCATTTT,CSARDRKSNQPQHF
TRBV10-3,.,.,TRBJ2-2,TGTGCCATCACCCTACTAGGGGGGCGAGACGGGAACACCGGGGAGCTGTTTTTT,CAITLLGGRDGNTGELFF
TRBV6-5,.,.,TRBJ2-1,TGTGCCAGCAGTTACTATGGCAGGGACTATGAGCAGTTCTTC,CASSYYGRDYEQFF
TRBV29-1,.,.,TRBJ2-4,TGCAGCGTTGATGTCGCCGTGAACATTCAGTACTTC,CSVDVAVNIQYF
TRBV27,TRBD2,many,TRBJ2-1,TGTGCCAGCAGTTTAAGATTGGGAGCGGGACCCTACAATGAGCAGTTCTTC,CASSLRLGAGPYNEQFF
TRBV6-5,.,.,TRBJ2-7,TGTGCCAGCAGTTCAGAGCGCCTGAGCTCCTACGAGCAGTACTTC,CASSSERLSSYEQYF
TRBV19,TRBD2,.,TRBJ2-7,TGTGCCAGTAGTATAGACCCTAGCGGTTCCTACGAGCAGTACTTC,CASSIDPSGSYEQYF
TRBV2,.,many,TRBJ1-1,TGTGCCAGCAGGGAAGACCGTGGCGCTTTCTTT,CASREDRGAFF